This T cell receptor (beta chain) was profiled in a study of CD8+CD57+ T cells in acquired aplastic anemia. Study findings and constraints: The study identified almost 30 CD8+ CDR3 sequences shared by patients and controls.

CDR1 KGHDR and CDR2 SFDVKD come from the germline V gene. CDR3 size: 12 residues. A remark on this clonotype: Its antigen is as yet unknown.

All patients picked for sequencing had shown, by flow cytometry, an expansion of CD8+CD57+ cells. TCR beta VDJ and CDR3 were profiled, and genomic DNA was the template. TCRdb reanalysed the reads using MiXCR and keeps one entry per CDR3 protein. Among around 170,000 distinct CDR3 sequences listed, around half were seen once. This sequence originates from a human donor with aplastic anemia. The sample taken for sequencing was sorted CD4+, CD8+, or CD8+CD57+ T cells (not recorded which) from PBMCs. The rearrangement links TRBV24-1 to TRBJ1-2; 10 nucleotides line up with TRBD1. This CDR3 reads CATDRGHYGYTF. The CDR3 coding sequence is TGTGCTACCGACAGGGGGCACTATGGCTACACCTTC.